This TCR beta chain was profiled in a study of T cells in Graves' hyperthyroidism and ophthalmopathy. Notes on the study in general: A model using 13 V-J features told ophthalmopathy apart from stable hyperthyroidism. Most thyroid clonotypes that were expanded above 0.001 also turned up in blood.

V lost 5 bases, J lost 3 bases, and 14 bases lay in between. From germline, CDR1 is SGHTA and CDR2 FQGNSA. The CDR3 runs 14 residues. Only a few counts were recorded for this clonotype. What it binds is not known. From RNA transcripts, TCR beta CDR3 regions were amplified. With the HTBI primer set, the TCR CDR3 went through a first round of RT-PCR. From the multiplex PCR reads, TCRdb called clonotypes with MiXCR, one entry per CDR3 protein. The repertoire has about 480,000 distinct CDR3 sequences, approximately 23% of them found once; the top ten carry approximately 49%. Duration under 3 months, a NOSPECS grade of at least 4, and a Clinical Activity Score of at least 3 characterized the ophthalmopathy patients. Not enrolled were patients with uncontrolled infection, other autoimmune disease, pregnancy or lactation.

This chain links TRBV7-2 with TRBJ2-7; possibly TRBD2 for D (5 bases). This TCR was recovered from a woman between 65 and 79 years old with Graves' ophthalmopathy. Sequenced input: blood. CDR3 loop: CASSDGLGGYEQYF. DNA for the CDR3: TGTGCCAGCAGCGACGGACTGGGCGGCTACGAGCAGTACTTC.